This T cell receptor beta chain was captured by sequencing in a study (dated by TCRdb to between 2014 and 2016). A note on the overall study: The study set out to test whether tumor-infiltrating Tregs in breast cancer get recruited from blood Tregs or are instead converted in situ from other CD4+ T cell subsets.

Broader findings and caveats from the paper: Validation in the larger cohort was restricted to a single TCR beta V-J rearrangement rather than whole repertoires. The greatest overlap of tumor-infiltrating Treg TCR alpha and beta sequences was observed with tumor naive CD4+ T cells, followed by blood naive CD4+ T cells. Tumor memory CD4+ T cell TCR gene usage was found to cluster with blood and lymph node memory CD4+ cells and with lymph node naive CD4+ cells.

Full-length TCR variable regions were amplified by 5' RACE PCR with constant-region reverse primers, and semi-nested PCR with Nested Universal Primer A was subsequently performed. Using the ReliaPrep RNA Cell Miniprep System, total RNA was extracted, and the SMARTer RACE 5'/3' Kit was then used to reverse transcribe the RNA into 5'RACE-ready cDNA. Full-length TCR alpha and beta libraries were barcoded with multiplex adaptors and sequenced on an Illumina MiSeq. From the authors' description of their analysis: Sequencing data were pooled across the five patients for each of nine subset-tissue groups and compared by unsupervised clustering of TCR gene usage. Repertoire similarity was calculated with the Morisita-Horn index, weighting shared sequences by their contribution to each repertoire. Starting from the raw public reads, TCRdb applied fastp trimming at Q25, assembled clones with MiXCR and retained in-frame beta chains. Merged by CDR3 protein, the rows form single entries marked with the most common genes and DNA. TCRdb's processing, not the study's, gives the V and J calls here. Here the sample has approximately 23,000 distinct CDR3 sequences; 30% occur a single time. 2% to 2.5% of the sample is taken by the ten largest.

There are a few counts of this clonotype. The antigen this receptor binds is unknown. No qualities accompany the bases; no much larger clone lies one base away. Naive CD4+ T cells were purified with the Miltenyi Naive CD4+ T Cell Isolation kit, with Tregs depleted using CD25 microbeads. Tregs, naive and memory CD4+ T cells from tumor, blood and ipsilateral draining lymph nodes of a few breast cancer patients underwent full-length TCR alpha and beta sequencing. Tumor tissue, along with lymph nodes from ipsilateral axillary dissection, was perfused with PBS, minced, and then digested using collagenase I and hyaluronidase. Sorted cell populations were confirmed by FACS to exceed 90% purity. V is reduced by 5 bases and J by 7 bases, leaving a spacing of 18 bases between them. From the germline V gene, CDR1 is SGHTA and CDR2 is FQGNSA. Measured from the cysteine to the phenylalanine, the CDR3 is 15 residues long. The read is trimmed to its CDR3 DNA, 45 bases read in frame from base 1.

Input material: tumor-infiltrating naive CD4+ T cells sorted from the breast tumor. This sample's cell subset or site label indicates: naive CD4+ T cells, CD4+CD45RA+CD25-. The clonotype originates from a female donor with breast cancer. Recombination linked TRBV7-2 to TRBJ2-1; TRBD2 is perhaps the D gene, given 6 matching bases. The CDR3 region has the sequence CASSPGRGARNEQFF. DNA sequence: TGTGCCAGCAGCCCCGGGAGAGGGGCTCGAAATGAGCAGTTCTTC.